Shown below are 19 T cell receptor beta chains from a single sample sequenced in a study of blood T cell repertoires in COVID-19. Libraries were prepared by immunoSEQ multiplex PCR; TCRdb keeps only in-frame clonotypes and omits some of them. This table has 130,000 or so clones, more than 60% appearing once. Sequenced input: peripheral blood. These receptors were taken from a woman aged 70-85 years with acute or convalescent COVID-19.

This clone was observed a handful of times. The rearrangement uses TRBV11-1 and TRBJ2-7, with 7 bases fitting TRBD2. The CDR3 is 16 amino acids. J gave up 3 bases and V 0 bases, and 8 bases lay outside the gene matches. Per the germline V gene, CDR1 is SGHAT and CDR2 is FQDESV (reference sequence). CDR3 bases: TGTGCCAGCAGCTTAGCCTTCGGACTAGGAAGCTACGAGCAGTACTTC. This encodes CASSLAFGLGSYEQYF.

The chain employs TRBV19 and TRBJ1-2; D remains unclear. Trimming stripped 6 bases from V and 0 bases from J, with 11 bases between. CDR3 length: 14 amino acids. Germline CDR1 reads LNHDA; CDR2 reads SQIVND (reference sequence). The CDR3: CASSSSSANYGYTF. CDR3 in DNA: TGTGCCAGTAGCTCGTCGTCAGCTAACTATGGCTACACCTTC.

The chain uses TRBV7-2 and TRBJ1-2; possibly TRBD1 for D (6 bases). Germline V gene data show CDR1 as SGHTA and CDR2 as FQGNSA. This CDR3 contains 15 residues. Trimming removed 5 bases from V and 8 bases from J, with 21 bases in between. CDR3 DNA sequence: TGTGCCAGCAGCCCCGGGGTCACGGGGGGCTACGGCTACACCTTC. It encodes CASSPGVTGGYGYTF.

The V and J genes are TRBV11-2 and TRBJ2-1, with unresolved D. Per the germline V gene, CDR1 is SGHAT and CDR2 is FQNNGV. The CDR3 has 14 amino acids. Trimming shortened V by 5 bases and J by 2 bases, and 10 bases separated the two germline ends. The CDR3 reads CASSQKRTYNEQFF. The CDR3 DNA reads TGTGCCAGCAGCCAGAAGCGAACCTACAATGAGCAGTTCTTC.

The CDR3: CATRGGLSTDTQYF. The CDR3 bases are TGTGCCACCAGGGGCGGGCTCAGCACAGATACGCAGTATTTT. The chain carries TRBV24-1 and TRBJ2-3, with a possible D match to TRBD2 (5 bases). V gave up 7 bases and J gave up 0 bases, with 10 bases separating them. In germline, CDR1 is KGHDR, CDR2 SFDVKD. The CDR3 is made up of 14 amino acids.

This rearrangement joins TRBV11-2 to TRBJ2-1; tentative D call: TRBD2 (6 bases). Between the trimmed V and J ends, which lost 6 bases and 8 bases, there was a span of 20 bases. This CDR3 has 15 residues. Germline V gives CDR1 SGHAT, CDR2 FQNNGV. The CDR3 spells CASRSSGRRGDEQFF. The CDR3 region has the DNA TGTGCCAGCAGAAGTAGCGGTAGGAGAGGGGATGAGCAGTTCTTC.

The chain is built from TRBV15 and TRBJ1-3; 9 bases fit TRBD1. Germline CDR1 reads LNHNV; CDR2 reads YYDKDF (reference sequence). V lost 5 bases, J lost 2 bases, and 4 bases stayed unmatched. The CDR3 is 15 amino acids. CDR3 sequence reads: CATSLDRGTGNTIYF. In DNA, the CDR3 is TGTGCCACCAGCTTGGACAGGGGAACTGGAAACACCATATATTTT.

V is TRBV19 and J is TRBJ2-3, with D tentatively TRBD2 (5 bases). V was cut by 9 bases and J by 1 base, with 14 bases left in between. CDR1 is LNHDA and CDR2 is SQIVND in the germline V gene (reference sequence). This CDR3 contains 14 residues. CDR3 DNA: TGTGCCAGCAAGGACTGGAGACGCACAGATACGCAGTATTTT. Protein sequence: CASKDWRRTDTQYF. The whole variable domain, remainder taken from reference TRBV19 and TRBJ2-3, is DGGITQSPKYLFRKEGQNVTLSCEQNLNHDAMYWYRQDPGQGLRLIYYSQIVNDFQKGDIAEGYSVSREKKESFPLTVTSAQKNPTAFYLCASKDWRRTDTQYFGPGTRLTVL.

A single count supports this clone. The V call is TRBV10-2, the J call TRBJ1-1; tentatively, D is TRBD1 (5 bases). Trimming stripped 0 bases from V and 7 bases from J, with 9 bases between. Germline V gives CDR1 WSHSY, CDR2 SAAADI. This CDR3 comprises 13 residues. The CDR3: CASSESAGFEAFF. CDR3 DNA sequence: TGCGCCAGCAGTGAGTCAGCAGGGTTTGAAGCTTTCTTT.

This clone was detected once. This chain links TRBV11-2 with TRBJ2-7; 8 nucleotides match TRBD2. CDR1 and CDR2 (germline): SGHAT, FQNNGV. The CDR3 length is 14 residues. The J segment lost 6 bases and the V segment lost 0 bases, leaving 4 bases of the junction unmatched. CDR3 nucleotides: TGTGCCAGCAGCTTAGAGGGTCGGGGGGGCGAGCAGTACTTC. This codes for CASSLEGRGGEQYF.

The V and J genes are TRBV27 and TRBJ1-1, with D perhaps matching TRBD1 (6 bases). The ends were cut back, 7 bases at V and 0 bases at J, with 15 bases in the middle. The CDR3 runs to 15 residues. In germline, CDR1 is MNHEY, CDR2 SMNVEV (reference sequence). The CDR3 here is CASTPSRDMNTEAFF. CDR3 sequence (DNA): TGTGCCAGCACCCCCTCCAGGGACATGAACACTGAAGCTTTCTTT.

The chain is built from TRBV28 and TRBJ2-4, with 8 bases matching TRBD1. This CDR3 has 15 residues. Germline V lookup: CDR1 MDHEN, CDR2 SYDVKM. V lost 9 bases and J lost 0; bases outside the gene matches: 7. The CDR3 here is CASQNRGEAKNIQYF. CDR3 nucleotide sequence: TGTGCCAGTCAGAACAGGGGGGAAGCCAAAAACATTCAGTACTTC.

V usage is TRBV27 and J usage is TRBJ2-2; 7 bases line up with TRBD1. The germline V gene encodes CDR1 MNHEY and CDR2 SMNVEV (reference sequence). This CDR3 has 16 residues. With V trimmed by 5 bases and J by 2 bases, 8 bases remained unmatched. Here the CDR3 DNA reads TGTGCCAGCAGTCCACCAGGGGGTGTAAACACCGGGGAGCTGTTTTTT. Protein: CASSPPGGVNTGELFF.

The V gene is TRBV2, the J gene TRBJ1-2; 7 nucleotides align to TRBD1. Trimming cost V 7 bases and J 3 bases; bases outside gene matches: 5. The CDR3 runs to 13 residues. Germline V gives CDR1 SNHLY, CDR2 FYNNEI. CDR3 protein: CASKQGLYYGYTF. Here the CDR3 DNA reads TGTGCCAGCAAACAGGGGCTCTACTATGGCTACACCTTC.

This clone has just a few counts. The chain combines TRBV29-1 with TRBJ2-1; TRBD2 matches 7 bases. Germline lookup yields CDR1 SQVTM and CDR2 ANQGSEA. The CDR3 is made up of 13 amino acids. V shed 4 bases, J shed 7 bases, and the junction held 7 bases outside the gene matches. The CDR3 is CSVVGGLGNEQFF. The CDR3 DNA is TGCAGCGTTGTGGGGGGGTTGGGGAATGAGCAGTTCTTC.

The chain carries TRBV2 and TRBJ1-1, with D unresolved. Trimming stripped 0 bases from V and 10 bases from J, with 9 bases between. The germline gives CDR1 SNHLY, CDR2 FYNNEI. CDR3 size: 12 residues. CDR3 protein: CASSEARQLAFF. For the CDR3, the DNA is TGTGCCAGCAGTGAAGCGCGGCAGCTAGCTTTCTTT.

CDR3: CASSLDRTYNEQFF. CDR3 bases: TGTGCCAGCAGTCTCGACAGAACCTACAATGAGCAGTTCTTC. The genes are TRBV7-2 and TRBJ2-1; tentatively, D is TRBD1 (5 bases). Germline V gene data show CDR1 as SGHTA and CDR2 as FQGNSA. Deletions cut 6 bases from V and 2 bases from J, with 11 bases between. This CDR3 comprises 14 residues.

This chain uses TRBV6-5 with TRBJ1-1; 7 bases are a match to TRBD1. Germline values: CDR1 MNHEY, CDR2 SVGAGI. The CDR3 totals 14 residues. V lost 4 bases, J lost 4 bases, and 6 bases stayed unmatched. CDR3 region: CASSWAGGPTEAFF. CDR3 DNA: TGTGCCAGCAGTTGGGCAGGGGGGCCCACTGAAGCTTTCTTT.

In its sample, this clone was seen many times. The CDR3 DNA reads as TGCGCCAGCAGCTTGGACTCCCCCACTAGCGGCGAGTTCTTC. Protein: CASSLDSPTSGEFF. V gene TRBV5-1 combines with J gene TRBJ2-1, with 8 bases aligning to TRBD2. V shed 0 bases and J 14 bases; nucleotides not matched to a gene: 10. Germline CDR1 SGHRS, CDR2 YFSETQ. CDR3 length: 14 residues.